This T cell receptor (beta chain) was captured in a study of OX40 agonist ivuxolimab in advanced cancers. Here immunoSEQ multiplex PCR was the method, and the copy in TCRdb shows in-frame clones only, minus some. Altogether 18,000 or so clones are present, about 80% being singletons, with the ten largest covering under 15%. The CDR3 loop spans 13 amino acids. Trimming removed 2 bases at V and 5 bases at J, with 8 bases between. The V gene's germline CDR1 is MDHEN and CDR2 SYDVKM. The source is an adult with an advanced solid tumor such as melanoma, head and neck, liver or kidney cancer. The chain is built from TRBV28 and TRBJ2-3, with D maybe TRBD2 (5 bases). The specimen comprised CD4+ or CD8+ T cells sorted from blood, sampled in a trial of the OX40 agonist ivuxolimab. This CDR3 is CASSLNGEDTQYF. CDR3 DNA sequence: TGTGCCAGCAGTTTAAACGGGGAAGATACGCAGTATTTT.